Each of the 18 T cell receptor beta chains below was sequenced from the same sample in a study of response to subunit inactivated influenza vaccine. One entry per CDR3 protein results from TCRdb running MiXCR on the RT-PCR reads. There are just under 550,000 distinct CDR3 sequences in the sample; 20% to 25% occur only once, and 2.5% to 3% lies in the top ten. These same data were also listed under a study on T cells expressing NK-cell markers. That report notes: 5'RACE template switching built TCR beta cDNA with unique molecular identifiers.

This sample comprised CD4+ T cells sorted from PBMCs, obtained 11 to 12 days after vaccination. These TCRs come from a man in his forties or fifties who received an inactivated influenza vaccine.

This chain joins TRBV5-6 and TRBJ2-4, with D possibly matching TRBD2 (7 bases). Germline assignment: CDR1 SGHDT and CDR2 YYEEEE. The CDR3 has 13 amino acids. The V gene lost 4 bases and the J gene lost 6 bases, with 11 bases spanning the gap. CDR3 sequence reads: CASSPGGPNIQYF. The CDR3 nucleotides are TGTGCCAGCAGCCCCGGGGGGCCAAACATTCAGTACTTC.

This clonotype was counted at least ten times. The chain joins TRBV5-6 to TRBJ1-2, with D maybe TRBD1 (5 bases). Germline CDR1 SGHDT, CDR2 YYEEEE. Trimming left V 3 bases short and J 8 bases short, with 17 bases between. The CDR3 runs 14 residues. The CDR3 DNA follows: TGTGCCAGCAGCTCCGGCTTTCGGGGGAACGGCTACACCTTC. This encodes CASSSGFRGNGYTF.

V usage is TRBV7-2 and J usage is TRBJ1-1, with D unclear. The CDR3 sequence is 14 residues long. CDR1 SGHTA and CDR2 FQGNSA come from the germline V gene. Trimming shortened V by 7 bases and J by 0 bases, and 12 bases separated the two germline ends. CDR3 amino acids: CASTEPGMNTEAFF. The CDR3 bases are TGTGCCAGCACCGAACCCGGAATGAACACTGAAGCTTTCTTT. The full variable domain, completed using reference TRBV7-2 and TRBJ1-1, is GAGVSQSPSNKVTEKGKDVELRCDPISGHTALYWYRQSLGQGLEFLIYFQGNSAPDKSGLPSDRFSAERTGGSVSTLTIQRTQQEDSAVYLCASTEPGMNTEAFFGQGTRLTVV.

V and J are TRBV24-1 and TRBJ2-5; the match to TRBD1 covers 12 bases. Germline assignment: CDR1 KGHDR and CDR2 SFDVKD. With 3 bases clipped from V and 4 bases from J, the junction kept 5 bases outside the gene matches. This CDR3 comprises 16 residues. CDR3 in DNA: TGTGCCACCAGTGATCCGGGACAGGGGGCTTTAGAGACCCAGTACTTC. Translation: CATSDPGQGALETQYF.

The chain combines TRBV5-1 with TRBJ1-2; unclear D gene. Deletions cut 3 bases from V and 5 bases from J, with 11 bases between. Germline CDR1 is SGHRS and CDR2 is YFSETQ. The CDR3 contains 13 residues. CDR3 DNA sequence: TGCGCCAGCAGCTCGGCGGGGTTGTATGGCTACACCTTC. This sequence encodes CASSSAGLYGYTF. Complete variable domain (other parts from reference TRBV5-1 and TRBJ1-2): KAGVTQTPRYLIKTRGQQVTLSCSPISGHRSVSWYQQTPGQGLQFLFEYFSETQRNKGNFPGRFSGRQFSNSRSEMNVSTLELGDSALYLCASSSAGLYGYTFGSGTRLTVV.

The sample holds a few counts of this clonotype. This sequence joins TRBV3-1 and TRBJ2-3; no reliable D call. Germline CDR1 and CDR2: LGHDT and YNNKEL (reference sequence). The length of the CDR3 is 14 residues. V was shortened by 1 base and J by 6 bases, with 11 bases between the two germline ends. The CDR3 here is CASSQGGGWDTQYF. The CDR3 coding sequence is TGTGCCAGCAGCCAAGGTGGCGGATGGGATACGCAGTATTTT.

This clonotype occurred a few times. The chain carries TRBV5-1 and TRBJ2-7, with 11 bases that match TRBD2. The CDR3 runs to 21 residues. Germline V gene lookup returns CDR1 SGHRS and CDR2 YFSETQ. The junction had 20 bases not matched to a gene; V was cut back by 0 bases and J by 3 bases. CDR3 sequence: CASSLAGLAGGPSHKDYEQYF. Written as DNA, the CDR3 is TGCGCCAGCAGCTTGGCCGGGTTAGCGGGAGGGCCTTCGCATAAGGACTACGAGCAGTACTTC.

This clonotype was detected only a few times. The genes are TRBV5-1 and TRBJ1-1; 9 nucleotides line up with TRBD1. CDR3 length: 14 amino acids. J gave up 4 bases and V 3 bases, and 4 bases lay outside the gene matches. Germline assignment: CDR1 SGHRS and CDR2 YFSETQ. This CDR3 reads CASSSDRGVTEAFF. The CDR3 region has the DNA TGCGCCAGCAGCTCGGACAGGGGCGTCACTGAAGCTTTCTTT.

This clonotype was found a few times. The rearrangement uses TRBV20-1 and TRBJ1-1, with a weak D call TRBD1 (6 bases). CDR1 and CDR2 from the germline V gene are DFQATT and SNEGSKA (reference sequence). The CDR3 extends over 12 amino acids. The V and J ends lost 3 bases and 4 bases respectively, with 9 bases between them. The DNA for the CDR3 is TGCAGTGCTAGTCTAGGGGGCACTGAAGCTTTCTTT. As protein: CSASLGGTEAFF.

This chain joins TRBV4-3 and TRBJ2-1; weak D call: TRBD2 (6 bases). The V gene lost 0 bases and the J gene lost 0 bases, with 12 bases spanning the gap. CDR1 LGHNA and CDR2 YSLEER come from the germline V gene. This CDR3 comprises 17 residues. Here the CDR3 reads CASSQELGGSSYNEQFF. The CDR3 DNA sequence: TGCGCCAGCAGCCAAGAACTCGGGGGTAGCTCCTACAATGAGCAGTTCTTC.

This clonotype has a handful of counts. J is TRBJ1-1 and V is TRBV4-2, with 9 bases fitting TRBD1. Looked up from germline, CDR1 is LGHNA and CDR2 is YNFKEQ. Trimming took 1 base from V and 3 from J; bases not matched to a gene: 3. This CDR3 has 15 amino acids. The CDR3 bases are TGTGCCAGCAGCCAAGTCGACAGGGGGGACACTGAAGCTTTCTTT. Its translation is CASSQVDRGDTEAFF.

The V call is TRBV20-1, the J call TRBJ2-3; the match to TRBD1 covers 8 bases. This CDR3 comprises 20 residues. J was trimmed by 2 bases and V by 0 bases; bases with no gene match: 19. Germline V gene lookup returns CDR1 DFQATT and CDR2 SNEGSKA (reference sequence). CDR3 amino acids: CSARDFRGTGSLVNTDTQYF. The CDR3 DNA follows: TGCAGTGCTAGAGATTTTCGCGGGACAGGATCTTTGGTTAACACAGATACGCAGTATTTT.

This clonotype was recorded a few times. The chain uses TRBV27 and TRBJ2-2; no clear D. The length of the CDR3 is 12 residues. Trimming removed 6 bases at V and 4 bases at J, with 6 bases between. CDR1 and CDR2 (germline): MNHEY, SMNVEV (reference sequence). CDR3 in DNA: TGTGCCAGCAGCAAGATCACCGGGGAGCTGTTTTTT. Protein product: CASSKITGELFF.

This clonotype was recorded a few times. The chain combines TRBV7-2 with TRBJ2-1; 10 bases line up with TRBD2. CDR1 and CDR2 (germline): SGHTA, FQGNSA. The J segment lost 4 bases and the V segment lost 5 bases, leaving 8 bases of the junction unmatched. The CDR3 contains 16 residues. CDR3 loop: CASSPSSSGSYNEQFF. The DNA for the CDR3 is TGTGCCAGCAGCCCGAGTTCTAGCGGGAGTTACAATGAGCAGTTCTTC.

The chain combines TRBV28 with TRBJ2-1; D perhaps matches TRBD1 (5 bases). Germline V gives CDR1 MDHEN, CDR2 SYDVKM. The CDR3 runs to 15 residues. Trimming removed 2 bases at V and 3 bases at J, with 11 bases between. The CDR3 is CASSLMQGSYNEQFF. CDR3 nucleotides: TGTGCCAGCAGTTTAATGCAGGGTAGCTACAATGAGCAGTTCTTC. Together with reference TRBV28 and TRBJ2-1, the CDR3 gives the full variable domain: DVKVTQSSRYLVKRTGEKVFLECVQDMDHENMFWYRQDPGLGLRLIYFSYDVKMKEKGDIPEGYSVSREKKERFSLILESASTNQTSMYLCASSLMQGSYNEQFFGPGTRLTVL.

This clonotype was seen a handful of times. The chain is built from TRBV9 and TRBJ2-6; tentative D call: TRBD1 (5 bases). V gave up 4 bases and J gave up 4 bases, with 18 bases separating them. The CDR3 consists of 17 residues. Germline values: CDR1 SGDLS, CDR2 YYNGEE. The CDR3 reads CASSTLRTRVGANVLTF. CDR3 coding DNA: TGTGCCAGCAGCACTCTCCGGACCAGGGTGGGGGCCAACGTCCTGACTTTC.

The J gene is TRBJ1-5, the V gene TRBV7-2; D gene uncertain. Trimming took 2 bases from V and 6 from J, leaving 8 bases between them. Germline V gene data show CDR1 as SGHTA and CDR2 as FQGNSA. The CDR3 sequence is 13 residues long. The CDR3 bases are TGTGCCAGCAGCTTAATTAGGAGTCAGCCCCAGCATTTT. Protein product: CASSLIRSQPQHF.

J is TRBJ1-2 and V is TRBV6-2 or TRBV6-3; no clear D. The V gene's germline CDR1 is MNHEY and CDR2 SVGEGT. This CDR3 region has 13 residues. Trimming took 3 bases from V and 3 from J, leaving 8 bases between them. The CDR3: CASSYLRDYGYTF. Written as DNA, the CDR3 is TGTGCCAGCAGTTATCTCCGCGACTATGGCTACACCTTC.